Listed here is a single TCR beta chain. Those who participated ranged in age from roughly 18 to 89 years and resided in 20 to 25 US areas. Participant reports of clinical history set cohort assignment. This entry is derived from a study of blood T cell repertoires in COVID-19. The CDR3 contains 17 residues. Authors' methods: From reference gene primer amplification, estimates of nucleated cell counts were derived. Sequencing was performed with immunoSEQ multiplex PCR; in TCRdb, only in-frame clones are kept and a portion is missing. The DNA gave D and trimming, while V, J and clone size come from that table. The repertoire holds 210,000 or so clones, 88% seen once, with over 3.5% in the top ten.

This receptor was taken from a woman younger than 45 who had been exposed to COVID-19. V usage is TRBV21-1 and J usage is TRBJ2-3; the listed D gene, TRBD1, was not tested against the DNA. TRBV21-1 is reported as a pseudogene. Sequencing was done on a sample of PBMCs or T cells enriched from blood (not recorded which). CDR3 amino acids: CASSPKMWDSCTDTQYF. The CDR3 DNA reads TGTGCCAGCAGTCCTAAAATGTGGGACAGTTGCACAGATACGCAGTATTTT.